Sequencing of this T cell receptor (beta chain) was carried out in a study of PD-L1 blockade in urothelial cancer. Background on the study: Researchers found blood samples held a median of 141,255 T cells.

This sample's time point: pretreatment peripheral blood. Study findings and constraints: Below-median pretreatment blood TCR clonality predicted better survival. For durable-benefit patients, tumor-associated blood clones expanded more at 3 weeks.

CDR1 and CDR2 (germline): SNHLY, FYNNEI. The V segment lost 8 bases and the J segment 9 bases; nucleotides outside the gene matches: 10. This CDR3 region has 13 residues. This clone came up once. The antigen remains undetermined. The data were produced by immunoSEQ multiplex PCR, yet TCRdb's version contains in-frame clones alone and is incomplete. This sample has approximately 52,000 clones, with 65% to 90% found just once. The TCR was taken from a man between 65 and 85 years old with urothelial cancer. The chain combines TRBV2 with TRBJ2-4, with 7 bases fitting TRBD2. This material consisted of PBMCs, taken around atezolizumab (anti-PD-L1) treatment. The CDR3 protein is CASATGTGGIQYF. Here the CDR3 DNA reads TGTGCCAGCGCGACCGGGACGGGGGGCATTCAGTACTTC.